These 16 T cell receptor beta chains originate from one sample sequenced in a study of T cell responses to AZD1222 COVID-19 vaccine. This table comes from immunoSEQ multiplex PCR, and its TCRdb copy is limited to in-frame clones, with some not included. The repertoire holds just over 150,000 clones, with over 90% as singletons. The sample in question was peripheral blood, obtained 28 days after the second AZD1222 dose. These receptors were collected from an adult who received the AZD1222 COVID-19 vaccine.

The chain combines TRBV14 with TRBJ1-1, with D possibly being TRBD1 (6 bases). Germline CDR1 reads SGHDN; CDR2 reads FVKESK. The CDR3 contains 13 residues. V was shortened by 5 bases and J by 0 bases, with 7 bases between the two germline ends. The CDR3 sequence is CASSGGLNTEAFF. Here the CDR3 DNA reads TGTGCCAGCAGCGGGGGCCTGAACACTGAAGCTTTCTTT.

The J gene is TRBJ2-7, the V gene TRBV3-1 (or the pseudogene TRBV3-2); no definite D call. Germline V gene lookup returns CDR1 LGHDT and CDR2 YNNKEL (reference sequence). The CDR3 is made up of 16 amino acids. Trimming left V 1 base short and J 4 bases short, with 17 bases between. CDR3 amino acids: CASSQGRWTHKYEQYF. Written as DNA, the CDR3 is TGTGCCAGCAGCCAAGGGCGTTGGACGCACAAGTACGAGCAGTACTTC.

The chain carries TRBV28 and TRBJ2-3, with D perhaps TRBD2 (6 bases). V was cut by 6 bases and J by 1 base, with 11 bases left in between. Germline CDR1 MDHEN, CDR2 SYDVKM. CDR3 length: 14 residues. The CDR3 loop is CASRFLAGTDTQYF. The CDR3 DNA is TGTGCCAGCAGGTTTTTAGCGGGCACAGATACGCAGTATTTT. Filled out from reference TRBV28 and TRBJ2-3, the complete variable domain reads DVKVTQSSRYLVKRTGEKVFLECVQDMDHENMFWYRQDPGLGLRLIYFSYDVKMKEKGDIPEGYSVSREKKERFSLILESASTNQTSMYLCASRFLAGTDTQYFGPGTRLTVL.

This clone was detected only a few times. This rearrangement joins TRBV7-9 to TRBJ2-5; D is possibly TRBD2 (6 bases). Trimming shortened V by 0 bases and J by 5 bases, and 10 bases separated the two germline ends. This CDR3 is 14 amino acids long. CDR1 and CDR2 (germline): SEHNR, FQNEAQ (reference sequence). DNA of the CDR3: TGTGCCAGCAGCTTAGCGGGAGGCCGGGAGACCCAGTACTTC. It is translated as CASSLAGGRETQYF.

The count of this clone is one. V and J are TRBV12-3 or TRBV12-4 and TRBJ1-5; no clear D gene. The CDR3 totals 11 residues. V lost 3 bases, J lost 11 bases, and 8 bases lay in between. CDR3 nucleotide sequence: TGTGCCAGCAGTTTTTTGAGCACCCAGCATTTT. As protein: CASSFLSTQHF.

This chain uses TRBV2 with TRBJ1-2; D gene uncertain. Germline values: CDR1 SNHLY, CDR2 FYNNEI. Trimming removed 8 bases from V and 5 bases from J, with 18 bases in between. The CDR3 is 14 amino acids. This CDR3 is CASVSDDSHYGYTF. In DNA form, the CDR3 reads TGTGCCAGCGTATCTGATGATTCGCATTATGGCTACACCTTC. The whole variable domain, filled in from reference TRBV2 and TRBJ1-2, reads EPEVTQTPSHQVTQMGQEVILRCVPISNHLYFYWYRQILGQKVEFLVSFYNNEISEKSEIFDDQFSVERPDGSNFTLKIRSTKLEDSAMYFCASVSDDSHYGYTFGSGTRLTVV.

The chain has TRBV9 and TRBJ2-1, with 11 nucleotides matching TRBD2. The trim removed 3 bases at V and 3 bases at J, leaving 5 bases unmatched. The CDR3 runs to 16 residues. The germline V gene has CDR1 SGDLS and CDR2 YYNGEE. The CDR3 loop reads CASSAKGTSGYNEQFF. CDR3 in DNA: TGTGCCAGCAGCGCTAAGGGGACTAGCGGCTACAATGAGCAGTTCTTC.

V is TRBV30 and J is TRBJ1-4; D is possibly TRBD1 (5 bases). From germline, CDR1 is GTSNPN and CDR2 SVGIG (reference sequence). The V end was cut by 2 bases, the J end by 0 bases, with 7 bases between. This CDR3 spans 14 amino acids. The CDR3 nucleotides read TGTGCCTGGAGTCGACAGACAACTAATGAAAAACTGTTTTTT. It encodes CAWSRQTTNEKLFF.

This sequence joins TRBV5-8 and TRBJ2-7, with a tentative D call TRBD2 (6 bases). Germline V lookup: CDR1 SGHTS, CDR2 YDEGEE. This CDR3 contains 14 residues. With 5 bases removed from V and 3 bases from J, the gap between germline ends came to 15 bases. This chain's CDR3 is CASRPTGTGYEQYF. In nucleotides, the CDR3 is TGTGCCAGCAGGCCAACCGGGACTGGCTACGAGCAGTACTTC.

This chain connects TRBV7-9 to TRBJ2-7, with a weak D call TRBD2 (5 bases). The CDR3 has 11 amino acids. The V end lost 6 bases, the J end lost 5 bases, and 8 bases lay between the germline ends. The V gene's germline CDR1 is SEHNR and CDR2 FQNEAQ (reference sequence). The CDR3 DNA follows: TGTGCCAGCAGAGAGGGCCACGAGCAGTACTTC. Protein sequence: CASREGHEQYF.

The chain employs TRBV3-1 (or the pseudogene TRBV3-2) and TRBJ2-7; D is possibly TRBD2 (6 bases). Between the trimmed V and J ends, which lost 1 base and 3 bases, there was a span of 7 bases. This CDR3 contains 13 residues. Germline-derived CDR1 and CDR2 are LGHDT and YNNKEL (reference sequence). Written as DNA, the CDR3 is TGTGCCAGCAGCCAAGTCGGGAGCTACGAGCAGTACTTC. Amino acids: CASSQVGSYEQYF.

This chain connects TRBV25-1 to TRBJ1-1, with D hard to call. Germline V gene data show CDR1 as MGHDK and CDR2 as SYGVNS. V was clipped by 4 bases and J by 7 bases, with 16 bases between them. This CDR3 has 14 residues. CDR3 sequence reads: CASSASGLRVEAFF. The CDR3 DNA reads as TGTGCCAGCAGTGCCTCGGGCCTGCGAGTTGAAGCTTTCTTT.

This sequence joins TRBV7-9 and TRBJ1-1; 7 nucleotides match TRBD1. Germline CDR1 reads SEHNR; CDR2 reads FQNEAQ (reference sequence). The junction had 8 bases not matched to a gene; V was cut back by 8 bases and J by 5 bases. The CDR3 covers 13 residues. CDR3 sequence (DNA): TGTGCCAGCGGCGCTACAGGGGTGACTGAAGCTTTCTTT. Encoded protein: CASGATGVTEAFF.

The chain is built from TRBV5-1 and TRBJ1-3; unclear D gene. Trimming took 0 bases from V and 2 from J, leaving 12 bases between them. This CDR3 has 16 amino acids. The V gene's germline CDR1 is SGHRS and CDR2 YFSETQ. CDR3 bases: TGCGCCAGCAGCTTGGGAGGGTTTTCGGCTGGAAACACCATATATTTT. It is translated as CASSLGGFSAGNTIYF.

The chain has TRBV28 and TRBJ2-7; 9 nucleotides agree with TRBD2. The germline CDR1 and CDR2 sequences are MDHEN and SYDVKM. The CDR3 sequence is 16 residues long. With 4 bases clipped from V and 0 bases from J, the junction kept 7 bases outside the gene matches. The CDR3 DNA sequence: TGTGCCAGCAGTTATTTAGCGGGGGCCCTCTCCTACGAGCAGTACTTC. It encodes CASSYLAGALSYEQYF.

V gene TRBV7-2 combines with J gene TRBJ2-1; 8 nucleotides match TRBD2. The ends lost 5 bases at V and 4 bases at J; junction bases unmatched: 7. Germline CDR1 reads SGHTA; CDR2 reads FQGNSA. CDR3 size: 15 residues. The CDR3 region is CASSRLAGTYNEQFF. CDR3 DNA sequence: TGTGCCAGCAGCCGCCTAGCGGGTACTTACAATGAGCAGTTCTTC.